This TCR beta chain was retrieved from a study of T cell responses to AZD1222 COVID-19 vaccine. About this clone itself: As yet, its antigen is unknown.

Study-level results: Repertoire samples came only from after the peak T cell response.

TCRdb's copy holds only in-frame clones and misses some; the assay was immunoSEQ multiplex PCR. The repertoire holds about 88,000 clones, with around nine tenths as singletons. This CDR3 is built from 14 residues. Germline V CDR1 and CDR2: LGHDT, YNNKEL (reference sequence). Trimming at V came to 8 bases and at J to 2 bases, leaving 6 bases not matched to a gene. V gene TRBV3-1 (or the pseudogene TRBV3-2) combines with J gene TRBJ2-5; 9 bases match TRBD1. The sequencing used peripheral blood, collected 28 days after the second AZD1222 dose. The source is an adult who received the AZD1222 COVID-19 vaccine. Here the CDR3 reads CASRTGGGQETQYF. As DNA, the CDR3 is TGTGCCAGCCGTACAGGGGGCGGGCAAGAGACCCAGTACTTC.